Listed here is a single T cell receptor (beta chain). This sample is drawn from a study of OX40 agonist ivuxolimab in advanced cancers. Assay: immunoSEQ multiplex PCR; the TCRdb copy retains only in-frame clones and omits some. Here the sample spans approximately 70,000 clones, approximately 92% being singletons. Sequenced here: CD4+ or CD8+ T cells sorted from blood, sampled in a trial of the OX40 agonist ivuxolimab. The sequence came from an adult with an advanced solid tumor such as melanoma, head and neck, liver or kidney cancer.

CDR3 sequence: CATRKETSGSHEQFF. The DNA of the CDR3 is TGTGCCACTCGGAAAGAGACTAGCGGGAGCCATGAGCAGTTCTTC. The rearrangement uses TRBV19 and TRBJ2-1; the match to TRBD2 covers 12 bases. Germline lookup yields CDR1 LNHDA and CDR2 SQIVND (reference sequence). The CDR3 contains 15 residues. Trimming removed 10 bases from V and 8 bases from J; junction bases left unmatched: 12.